Each of the 27 T cell receptor beta chains below was sequenced from the same sample in a study of cytomegalovirus exposure and HLA in healthy donors. TCRdb's copy holds only in-frame clones and misses some; the assay was immunoSEQ multiplex PCR. This table holds around 130,000 clones, 89% found once. The source material was PBMCs. Source of these receptors: a man aged 30 to 45 in good health and CMV-seronegative.

This clone was seen a single time. J is TRBJ2-1 and V is TRBV27, with 9 bases that match TRBD2. The V gene's germline CDR1 is MNHEY and CDR2 SMNVEV (reference sequence). Unmatched junction bases numbered 9, after V lost 4 bases and J lost 5 bases. This CDR3 is 16 amino acids long. Here the CDR3 reads CASSSEIAGENNEQFF. The CDR3 region has the DNA TGTGCCAGCAGTTCGGAAATAGCGGGGGAGAACAATGAGCAGTTCTTC.

The chain is built from TRBV5-1 and TRBJ1-2; D is ambiguous. Germline CDR1 reads SGHRS; CDR2 reads YFSETQ. CDR3 length equals 17 residues. V lost 0 bases and J 3 bases, leaving 18 bases between the germline ends. The chain's CDR3 is CASSLGGILGGDYGYTF. CDR3 bases: TGCGCCAGCAGCTTGGGAGGGATCCTTGGAGGAGACTATGGCTACACCTTC.

Turning to this clone: The junction does not match germline at one end; this may be a read error. The genes are TRBV29-1 and TRBJ2-3, with 8 bases fitting TRBD1. This CDR3 comprises 15 residues. Germline lookup yields CDR1 SQVTM and CDR2 ANQGSEA. The CDR3 loop reads CSVEVTGDSTDTQYF. CDR3 coding DNA: TGCAGCGTGGAAGTGACAGGGGATTCCACAGATACGCAGTATTTT.

This chain joins TRBV5-1 and TRBJ2-7; D might be TRBD2 (6 bases). In germline, CDR1 is SGHRS, CDR2 YFSETQ. This CDR3 contains 20 residues. Trimming took off 0 bases at V and 2 bases at J, with 27 bases between the two ends. CDR3 bases: TGCGCCAGCAGCTTGGTACTCGTGGGACTGTTCACGTCGGGTCCCTACGAGCAGTACTTC. It specifies CASSLVLVGLFTSGPYEQYF.

This clone is a singleton in its sample. The CDR3 DNA sequence: TGTGCCAGCAGTCCCCGTTGGACTAGCGGCTATACGCAGTATTTT. It encodes CASSPRWTSGYTQYF. The chain links TRBV27 to TRBJ2-3; 10 bases are a match to TRBD2. The length of the CDR3 is 15 residues. V gave up 5 bases and J gave up 7 bases; unmatched junction bases: 9. The germline CDR1 and CDR2 sequences are MNHEY and SMNVEV (reference sequence).

The CDR3 nucleotides are TGCGCCAGCAGCCAAGAGAACAGGGTTTTGGAGACCCAGTACTTC. Its translation is CASSQENRVLETQYF. The chain carries TRBV4-1 and TRBJ2-5; a possible D gene is TRBD1 (6 bases). In germline, CDR1 is MGHRA, CDR2 YSYEKL. Trimming pared 0 bases from V and 5 bases from J, leaving 13 bases between. The CDR3 length is 15 residues.

The chain carries TRBV28 and TRBJ2-7, with 8 bases fitting TRBD2. The CDR3 covers 18 residues. Germline loops: CDR1 MDHEN, CDR2 SYDVKM. The V segment lost 8 bases and the J segment 2 bases; nucleotides outside the gene matches: 20. CDR3 DNA: TGTGCCAGCTCAGGCCCTGCGGGGGGATCTACCCCTCCCTACGAGCAGTACTTC. It codes for CASSGPAGGSTPPYEQYF.

The rearrangement uses TRBV6-4 and TRBJ2-3; TRBD2 matches at 10 bases. The CDR3 extends over 16 amino acids. Trimming took 0 bases from V and 1 from J; bases not matched to a gene: 1. Germline V gives CDR1 MRHNA, CDR2 SNTAGT. The CDR3 region is CASSDSGTSGTDTQYF. The DNA of the CDR3 is TGTGCCAGCAGTGACTCTGGGACTAGCGGCACAGATACGCAGTATTTT.

V and J are TRBV4-3 and TRBJ2-7; tentative D call: TRBD1 (6 bases). In germline, CDR1 is LGHNA, CDR2 YSLEER. The CDR3 covers 16 residues. The V end lost 1 base, the J end lost 3 bases, and 16 bases lay between the germline ends. In DNA, the CDR3 is TGCGCCAGCAGCCAAGCCGCGTCCGGGACATTCTACGAGCAGTACTTC. This translates into CASSQAASGTFYEQYF.

For the CDR3, the DNA is TGTGCCAGCAGAGGACAGGGCGGGAATGAGCAGTTCTTC. This codes for CASRGQGGNEQFF. The chain couples TRBV11-2 to TRBJ2-1, with 8 bases that match TRBD1. Per the germline V gene, CDR1 is SGHAT and CDR2 is FQNNGV. The CDR3 has 13 amino acids. V gave up 6 bases and J gave up 7 bases; unmatched junction bases: 5.

The genes are TRBV5-1 and TRBJ1-4; possible D gene TRBD1, 5 bases. The CDR3 totals 17 residues. V lost 0 bases to trimming and J lost 0 bases, with 12 bases between them. The germline V gene encodes CDR1 SGHRS and CDR2 YFSETQ. Here the CDR3 DNA reads TGCGCCAGCAGCTTGGAGGGCAGGGCTGCAACTAATGAAAAACTGTTTTTT. Protein: CASSLEGRAATNEKLFF.

The gene calls are TRBV10-2 and TRBJ2-2, with a tentative D call TRBD1 (6 bases). The CDR3 extends over 14 amino acids. V shed 11 bases and J shed 1 base, with 14 bases lying between them. In germline, CDR1 is WSHSY, CDR2 SAAADI. CDR3 in DNA: TGCGCCGTCCGGGACATTATGAACACCGGGGAGCTGTTTTTT. Encoded protein: CAVRDIMNTGELFF.

The V and J genes are TRBV4-2 and TRBJ2-3, with D perhaps matching TRBD2 (6 bases). Germline-derived CDR1 and CDR2 are LGHNA and YNFKEQ. The germline V and J ends were trimmed by 0 bases and 8 bases, with 18 bases remaining between them. The CDR3 spans 16 residues. This CDR3 is CASSQDVGGVGGTQYF. The CDR3 DNA follows: TGTGCCAGCAGCCAAGATGTCGGCGGGGTGGGGGGTACGCAGTATTTT.

The chain is built from TRBV2 and TRBJ2-3; D ambiguous. Trimming stripped 4 bases from V and 3 bases from J, with 11 bases between. Germline V lookup: CDR1 SNHLY, CDR2 FYNNEI. The CDR3 totals 14 residues. The CDR3 coding sequence is TGTGCCAGCAGTGTATTTTCTCGGACAGATACGCAGTATTTT. It yields the protein CASSVFSRTDTQYF.

The chain couples TRBV18 to TRBJ1-2; tentative D call: TRBD1 (6 bases). The CDR3 runs to 13 residues. The germline V gene has CDR1 KGHSH and CDR2 LQKENI. Trimming cost V 0 bases and J 8 bases, with 10 bases left between them. This CDR3 is CASSPPGGGGYTF. As DNA, the CDR3 is TGTGCCAGCTCACCACCAGGCGGGGGCGGCTACACCTTC. Drawing the rest from reference TRBV18 and TRBJ1-2, the complete variable domain is NAGVMQNPRHLVRRRGQEARLRCSPMKGHSHVYWYRQLPEEGLKFMVYLQKENIIDESGMPKERFSAEFPKEGPSILRIQQVVRGDSAAYFCASSPPGGGGYTFGSGTRLTVV.

J is TRBJ2-7 and V is TRBV29-1; 8 nucleotides agree with TRBD1. The CDR3 runs 13 residues. J lost 4 bases, V lost 6 bases, and 8 bases had no gene match. Looked up from germline, CDR1 is SQVTM and CDR2 is ANQGSEA. As DNA, the CDR3 is TGCAGCGTCCGGGACAGGACCTCTTACGAGCAGTACTTC. Protein product: CSVRDRTSYEQYF.

The gene calls are TRBV7-2 and TRBJ2-7; D remains unclear. The CDR3 length is 15 residues. Trimming took off 1 base at V and 3 bases at J, with 13 bases between the two ends. The germline V gene has CDR1 SGHTA and CDR2 FQGNSA. The CDR3 sequence: CASSLEGPRNYEQYF. The CDR3 nucleotides are TGTGCCAGCAGCTTAGAAGGTCCGCGGAACTACGAGCAGTACTTC.

The chain is built from TRBV7-9 and TRBJ2-1; 12 nucleotides align to TRBD2. The CDR3 sequence is 16 residues long. Unmatched junction bases numbered 8, after V lost 5 bases and J lost 6 bases. Germline CDR1 SEHNR, CDR2 FQNEAQ (reference sequence). The CDR3 sequence is CASSLWTSGVGNEQFF. The DNA for the CDR3 is TGTGCCAGCAGCCTATGGACTAGCGGGGTTGGCAATGAGCAGTTCTTC.

This clone was observed once. The chain has TRBV7-9 and TRBJ2-4; 9 nucleotides agree with TRBD1. The CDR3 runs to 18 residues. The V gene end was trimmed by 2 bases and the J gene end by 0 bases; junction bases not matched to a gene: 8. From germline, CDR1 is SEHNR and CDR2 FQNEAQ (reference sequence). DNA of the CDR3: TGTGCCAGCAGCTTAAGAGGGACAGGGCCCCTAGCCAAAAACATTCAGTACTTC. Amino acid sequence: CASSLRGTGPLAKNIQYF.

This chain connects TRBV29-1 to TRBJ1-1; 9 bases align to TRBD1. This CDR3 spans 12 amino acids. Germline CDR1 and CDR2: SQVTM and ANQGSEA. The V and J ends lost 8 bases and 7 bases, in that order; junction bases with no gene match: 8. CDR3 sequence (DNA): TGCAGCTCGACGGGACAGGGCCGTGAAGCTTTCTTT. This codes for CSSTGQGREAFF. The whole variable domain, remainder taken from reference TRBV29-1 and TRBJ1-1, is SAVISQKPSRDICQRGTSLTIQCQVDSQVTMMFWYRQQPGQSLTLIATANQGSEATYESGFVIDKFPISRPNLTFSTLTVSNMSPEDSSIYLCSSTGQGREAFFGQGTRLTVV.

The J gene is TRBJ1-1, the V gene TRBV29-1; weak D call: TRBD1 (5 bases). From germline, CDR1 is SQVTM and CDR2 ANQGSEA. The length of the CDR3 is 11 residues. V gave up 6 bases and J gave up 8 bases, with 13 bases separating them. The CDR3 spells CSVPVGPEAFF. In DNA form, the CDR3 reads TGCAGCGTCCCGGTGGGGCCCGAAGCTTTCTTT. The full variable domain, with the rest looked up from reference TRBV29-1 and TRBJ1-1, is SAVISQKPSRDICQRGTSLTIQCQVDSQVTMMFWYRQQPGQSLTLIATANQGSEATYESGFVIDKFPISRPNLTFSTLTVSNMSPEDSSIYLCSVPVGPEAFFGQGTRLTVV.

The V gene is TRBV14, the J gene TRBJ2-5; tentatively, D is TRBD2 (6 bases). The CDR3 is made up of 16 amino acids. Trimming pared 3 bases from V and 5 bases from J, leaving 19 bases between. The germline CDR1 and CDR2 sequences are SGHDN and FVKESK. CDR3 DNA sequence: TGTGCCAGCAGCCACCCCCGACCCGTGGGGAGGGAGACCCAGTACTTC. Encoded protein: CASSHPRPVGRETQYF. The variable domain in full, with the rest retrieved from reference TRBV14 and TRBJ2-5, is EAGVTQFPSHSVIEKGQTVTLRCDPISGHDNLYWYRRVMGKEIKFLLHFVKESKQDESGMPNNRFLAERTGGTYSTLKVQPAELEDSGVYFCASSHPRPVGRETQYFGPGTRLLVL.

CDR3 nucleotide sequence: TGTGCCAGCTCACCACCCGCGCGGGGGGGAGGCAATGAGCAGTTCTTC. Its translation: CASSPPARGGGNEQFF. This chain links TRBV18 with TRBJ2-1; 9 nucleotides line up with TRBD2. The CDR3 has 16 amino acids. V trimming: 0 bases; J trimming: 6 bases; junction bases outside the gene matches: 6. CDR1 is KGHSH and CDR2 is LQKENI in the germline V gene. The full variable domain, completed using reference TRBV18 and TRBJ2-1, is NAGVMQNPRHLVRRRGQEARLRCSPMKGHSHVYWYRQLPEEGLKFMVYLQKENIIDESGMPKERFSAEFPKEGPSILRIQQVVRGDSAAYFCASSPPARGGGNEQFFGPGTRLTVL.

The chain joins TRBV28 to TRBJ1-1; TRBD1 is a possible D gene (5 bases). Looked up from germline, CDR1 is MDHEN and CDR2 is SYDVKM. This CDR3 has 13 residues. Trimming pared 11 bases from V and 0 bases from J, leaving 13 bases between. CDR3 coding DNA: TGTGCCGCGGTCCCGACAGTGAACACTGAAGCTTTCTTT. Its translation: CAAVPTVNTEAFF.

The CDR3 protein is CASSYWTGVGGYTF. CDR3 nucleotides: TGTGCCAGCAGTTACTGGACAGGCGTCGGTGGCTACACCTTC. The chain carries TRBV6-5 and TRBJ1-2; 7 bases agree with TRBD1. V shed 1 base, J shed 7 bases, and the junction held 6 bases outside the gene matches. Germline V gives CDR1 MNHEY, CDR2 SVGAGI. The CDR3 spans 14 residues.

The chain uses TRBV7-7 and TRBJ1-1; D gene uncertain. CDR3 length: 13 amino acids. Trimming cost V 4 bases and J 1 base, with 7 bases left between them. CDR1 is SSHAT and CDR2 is FNYEAQ in the germline V gene (reference sequence). CDR3 bases: TGTGCCAGCAGCTCTACAGAGAACACTGAAGCTTTCTTT. Protein: CASSSTENTEAFF. The full variable domain, with the rest looked up from reference TRBV7-7 and TRBJ1-1, is GAGVSQSPRYKVTKRGQDVTLRCDPISSHATLYWYQQALGQGPEFLTYFNYEAQPDKSGLPSDRFSAERPEGSISTLTIQRTEQRDSAMYRCASSSTENTEAFFGQGTRLTVV.

This clone was seen a single time. The chain links TRBV27 to TRBJ2-3; 10 bases fit TRBD2. The V gene end was trimmed by 6 bases and the J gene end by 3 bases; junction bases not matched to a gene: 6. Germline values: CDR1 MNHEY, CDR2 SMNVEV (reference sequence). The CDR3 runs to 15 residues. The CDR3 coding sequence is TGTGCCAGCAGGCGGGCTAGCGGGGGAACAGATACGCAGTATTTT. Protein sequence: CASRRASGGTDTQYF.